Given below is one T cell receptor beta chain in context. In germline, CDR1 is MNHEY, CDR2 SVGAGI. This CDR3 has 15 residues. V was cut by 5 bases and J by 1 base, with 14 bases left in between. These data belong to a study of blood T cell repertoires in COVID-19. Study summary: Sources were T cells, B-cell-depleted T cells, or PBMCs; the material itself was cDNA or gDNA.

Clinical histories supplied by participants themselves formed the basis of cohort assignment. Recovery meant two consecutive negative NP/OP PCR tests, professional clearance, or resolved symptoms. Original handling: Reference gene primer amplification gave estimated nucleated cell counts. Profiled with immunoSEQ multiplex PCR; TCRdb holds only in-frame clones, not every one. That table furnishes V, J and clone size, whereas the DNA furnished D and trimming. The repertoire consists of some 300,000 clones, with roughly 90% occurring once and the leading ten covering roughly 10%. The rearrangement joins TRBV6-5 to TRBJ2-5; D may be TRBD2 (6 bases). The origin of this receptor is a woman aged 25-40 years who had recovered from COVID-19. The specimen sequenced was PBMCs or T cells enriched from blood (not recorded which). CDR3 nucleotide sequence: TGTGCCAGCAGTATCCTCATGGGGGGCCAAGAGACCCAGTACTTC. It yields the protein CASSILMGGQETQYF.